These 24 T cell receptor beta chains share one sample of origin, sequenced in a study of shared clonotypes between healthy human individuals. CD8 cells classed as naive were CD45RO-negative and positively selected for CCR7, excluding terminally differentiated effector memory CD45RA+ cells. Produced via immunoSEQ multiplex PCR; TCRdb's table is partial and in-frame only. The sample yields millions of clones, less than 95% seen once. Sample: naive CD8+ T cells sorted from blood. All receptors come from a man aged 18 to 29 in good health.

V gene TRBV5-6 combines with J gene TRBJ2-3, with D possibly matching TRBD2 (5 bases). V dropped 4 bases and J dropped 2 bases, with 11 bases sitting between them. Germline CDR1 and CDR2: SGHDT and YYEEEE. CDR3 length equals 14 residues. In nucleotides, the CDR3 is TGTGCCAGCAGCGAAGAGGGTCCCACAGATACGCAGTATTTT. Amino acid sequence: CASSEEGPTDTQYF.

The CDR3 DNA is TGCGCCAGCAGCTCGACAGGGGCGGCCTACAATGAGCAGTTCTTC. It is translated as CASSSTGAAYNEQFF. The V and J genes are TRBV5-1 and TRBJ2-1; 8 nucleotides line up with TRBD1. The CDR3 extends over 15 amino acids. Germline loops: CDR1 SGHRS, CDR2 YFSETQ. With 3 bases clipped from V and 2 bases from J, the junction kept 4 bases outside the gene matches.

CDR3 nucleotides: TGTGCCAGCGGGGGAGAGGACGGGGTTGACATGAACACTGAAGCTTTCTTT. Translation gives CASGGEDGVDMNTEAFF. The V call is TRBV28, the J call TRBJ1-1; TRBD1 might be the D (5 bases). V dropped 8 bases and J dropped 0 bases, with 22 bases sitting between them. This CDR3 is 17 amino acids long. Germline assignment: CDR1 MDHEN and CDR2 SYDVKM.

This chain joins TRBV7-9 and TRBJ1-3, with D possibly matching TRBD1 (5 bases). CDR1 and CDR2 (germline): SEHNR, FQNEAQ (reference sequence). V was clipped by 11 bases and J by 0 bases, with 11 bases between them. The CDR3 has 13 amino acids. The CDR3 DNA is TGTGCCTCACGACAGAGCTCTGGAAACACCATATATTTT. Translated: CASRQSSGNTIYF.

The chain joins TRBV7-6 to TRBJ2-7, with TRBD1 matching 9 bases. CDR1 SGHVS and CDR2 FNYEAQ come from the germline V gene. The CDR3 extends over 15 amino acids. V was pared by 4 bases and J by 2 bases, with 6 bases of the junction left unmatched. CDR3 coding DNA: TGTGCCAGCAGCTCAGGACAGGGGACCACCTACGAGCAGTACTTC. Translating gives CASSSGQGTTYEQYF.

In its sample, this clone was seen once. This chain joins TRBV11-2 and TRBJ2-7, with D unresolved. The CDR3 covers 13 residues. The V gene lost 4 bases and the J gene lost 0 bases, with 7 bases spanning the gap. Germline values: CDR1 SGHAT, CDR2 FQNNGV. CDR3 nucleotides: TGTGCCAGCAGCTCCACCTTCTCCTACGAGCAGTACTTC. Its translation is CASSSTFSYEQYF.

J is TRBJ2-1 and V is TRBV5-4; D is unclear. Between the trimmed V and J ends, which lost 0 bases and 8 bases, there was a span of 9 bases. The CDR3 contains 13 residues. Germline lookup yields CDR1 SGHNT and CDR2 YYREEE (reference sequence). As DNA, the CDR3 is TGTGCCAGCAGCTTGGCATCGCCGCATGAGCAGTTCTTC. Encoded protein: CASSLASPHEQFF. The whole variable domain, remainder taken from reference TRBV5-4 and TRBJ2-1, is ETGVTQSPTHLIKTRGQQVTLRCSSQSGHNTVSWYQQALGQGPQFIFQYYREEENGRGNFPPRFSGLQFPNYSSELNVNALELDDSALYLCASSLASPHEQFFGPGTRLTVL.

The rearrangement uses TRBV5-8 and TRBJ2-7; D might be TRBD1 or TRBD2, each matching 5 bases. Germline V gene lookup returns CDR1 SGHTS and CDR2 YDEGEE. This CDR3 comprises 13 residues. Deletions cut 2 bases from V and 5 bases from J, with 11 bases between. This chain's CDR3 is CASSFEGLDEQYF. The CDR3 DNA reads TGTGCCAGCAGCTTCGAGGGGCTGGACGAGCAGTACTTC.

The sample holds one count of this clone. The V call is TRBV7-9, the J call TRBJ2-2; the D is unclear. Trimming took 1 base from V and 3 from J, leaving 9 bases between them. CDR3 length equals 15 residues. The germline gives CDR1 SEHNR, CDR2 FQNEAQ (reference sequence). The CDR3 sequence: CASSLVQRDTGELFF. In DNA, the CDR3 is TGTGCCAGCAGCTTAGTCCAACGGGACACCGGGGAGCTGTTTTTT.

DNA of the CDR3: TGTGCCACCAGCACAGTTGTTACAGGGGCCTTCAATCAGCCCCAGCATTTT. It encodes CATSTVVTGAFNQPQHF. The rearrangement uses TRBV15 and TRBJ1-5, with 7 bases identical to TRBD1. The CDR3 has 17 amino acids. Germline V gene sequence: CDR1 LNHNV, CDR2 YYDKDF (reference sequence). Trimming took 4 bases from V and 3 from J; bases not matched to a gene: 12.

This rearrangement joins TRBV2 to TRBJ2-7; 10 nucleotides line up with TRBD2. This CDR3 has 17 residues. Trimming at V came to 6 bases and at J to 0 bases, leaving 11 bases not matched to a gene. Germline CDR1 SNHLY, CDR2 FYNNEI. CDR3 sequence reads: CASRPPGLAPSSYEQYF. In nucleotides, the CDR3 is TGTGCCAGCAGGCCTCCGGGACTAGCGCCGAGCTCCTACGAGCAGTACTTC.

The genes are TRBV4-1 and TRBJ2-3; the D gene is possibly TRBD2 (7 bases). Trimming removed 3 bases at V and 2 bases at J, with 15 bases between. The CDR3 covers 16 residues. Germline V CDR1 and CDR2: MGHRA, YSYEKL. The CDR3 here is CASSHIVGGATDTQYF. DNA for the CDR3: TGCGCCAGCAGCCACATCGTGGGGGGGGCCACAGATACGCAGTATTTT.

The chain carries TRBV28 and TRBJ1-6, with TRBD1 matching over 8 bases. V gave up 7 bases and J gave up 7 bases; unmatched junction bases: 9. From germline, CDR1 is MDHEN and CDR2 SYDVKM. CDR3 length: 15 residues. The CDR3 reads CASTPGGQGNSPLHF. CDR3 sequence (DNA): TGTGCCAGCACCCCCGGTGGACAGGGAAATTCACCCCTCCACTTT.

The V gene is TRBV2, the J gene TRBJ2-1; a weak D match, TRBD1 (6 bases). Trimming pared 3 bases from V and 5 bases from J, leaving 14 bases between. There are 15 residues in the CDR3. Germline CDR1 reads SNHLY; CDR2 reads FYNNEI. CDR3 bases: TGTGCCAGCAGTGAGGTCTCAGGGGAAGACAATGAGCAGTTCTTC. Protein product: CASSEVSGEDNEQFF.

V usage is TRBV30 and J usage is TRBJ2-5; D is perhaps TRBD2 (5 bases). CDR1 and CDR2 from the germline V gene are GTSNPN and SVGIG (reference sequence). The CDR3 spans 14 residues. Trimming cost V 2 bases and J 5 bases, with 15 bases left between them. CDR3 nucleotides: TGTGCCTGGAGTCCCCCTCGGACTCCTGAGACCCAGTACTTC. This translates into CAWSPPRTPETQYF.

V usage is TRBV28 and J usage is TRBJ1-1, with 7 positions matching TRBD1. Trimming at V came to 1 base and at J to 0 bases, leaving 8 bases not matched to a gene. This CDR3 comprises 17 residues. Germline V gene lookup returns CDR1 MDHEN and CDR2 SYDVKM. CDR3 sequence reads: CASSLFRDSLMNTEAFF. Written as DNA, the CDR3 is TGTGCCAGCAGTTTATTCCGGGACAGCCTCATGAACACTGAAGCTTTCTTT.

The V and J genes are TRBV28 and TRBJ1-1, with D uncertain. The CDR3 contains 11 residues. Germline values: CDR1 MDHEN, CDR2 SYDVKM. Trimming took 10 bases from V and 5 from J, leaving 11 bases between them. CDR3 region: CATSPGTEAFF. The CDR3, as DNA: TGTGCCACCTCCCCGGGGACTGAAGCTTTCTTT.

The chain has TRBV4-3 and TRBJ2-7; D gene uncertain. CDR3 length: 15 amino acids. The germline V gene has CDR1 LGHNA and CDR2 YSLEER. V lost 0 bases, J lost 3 bases, and 12 bases lay in between. The CDR3 here is CASSQESLDGYEQYF. CDR3 nucleotide sequence: TGCGCCAGCAGCCAAGAATCCCTGGACGGCTACGAGCAGTACTTC.

A remark on this clone: This same CDR3 is encoded by further DNA sequences in the sample. The chain recombines TRBV19 with TRBJ2-7; possible D gene TRBD1, 6 bases. The CDR3 is 14 residues long. V gave up 5 bases and J gave up 2 bases, with 13 bases separating them. Germline CDR1 and CDR2: LNHDA and SQIVND (reference sequence). This chain's CDR3 is CASSPPGQPYEQYF. Written as DNA, the CDR3 is TGTGCCAGTAGTCCCCCGGGACAACCCTACGAGCAGTACTTC.

The J gene is TRBJ2-7, the V gene TRBV5-6, with 10 bases that match TRBD2. V dropped 1 base and J dropped 3; count of bases not matched to a gene: 4. This CDR3 comprises 15 residues. CDR1 is SGHDT and CDR2 is YYEEEE in the germline V gene. The CDR3 region is CASSLQAGGIYEQYF. CDR3 bases: TGTGCCAGCAGCTTGCAAGCGGGGGGGATCTACGAGCAGTACTTC.

The chain has TRBV7-9 and TRBJ1-6, with a tentative D call TRBD1 (5 bases). CDR3 size: 15 residues. Trimming cost V 7 bases and J 7 bases, with 17 bases left between them. Germline CDR1 and CDR2: SEHNR and FQNEAQ (reference sequence). CDR3 sequence (DNA): TGTGCCAGCACCGCCCGTGGGGGTGCGAATTCACCCCTCCACTTT. As protein: CASTARGGANSPLHF.

This clone was counted a single time. This rearrangement joins TRBV5-4 to TRBJ2-1; TRBD2 matches 14 bases. The CDR3 sequence is 16 residues long. The germline gives CDR1 SGHNT, CDR2 YYREEE (reference sequence). With V trimmed by 0 bases and J by 6 bases, 2 bases remained unmatched. CDR3 amino acids: CASSLEGLAGANEQFF. The CDR3 nucleotides read TGTGCCAGCAGCTTGGAGGGACTAGCGGGAGCCAATGAGCAGTTCTTC.

This clone appeared a single time. The sample carries other DNA sequences with the same CDR3. V usage is TRBV15 and J usage is TRBJ2-5; D perhaps matches TRBD2 (5 bases). CDR3 length: 13 amino acids. The V end was cut by 4 bases, the J end by 2 bases, with 8 bases between. The germline V gene encodes CDR1 LNHNV and CDR2 YYDKDF (reference sequence). The CDR3 protein is CATSTGVQETQYF. The CDR3 nucleotides are TGTGCCACCAGCACCGGGGTGCAAGAGACCCAGTACTTC.

This clone occurred once. The rearrangement links TRBV11-3 to TRBJ2-2; D is ambiguous. Germline V gene sequence: CDR1 SGHNT, CDR2 YENEEA. The CDR3 has 14 amino acids. V lost 3 bases and J 0 bases, leaving 5 bases between the germline ends. CDR3 in DNA: TGTGCCAGCAGCTTGAGTCCGAACACCGGGGAGCTGTTTTTT. Protein: CASSLSPNTGELFF.